Below, 5 T cell receptor beta chains from the same sample are listed, as sequenced in a study of T cell responses to AZD1222 COVID-19 vaccine. Profiling relied on immunoSEQ multiplex PCR, and the TCRdb table lists in-frame clones only, not all of them. Of around 110,000 clones detected, less than 90% appear once; the ten largest clones hold 7.5% to 8%. The sequences come from peripheral blood, collected on day 0 of AZD1222 vaccination. The receptors derive from an adult in good health.

The V call is TRBV19, the J call TRBJ2-2; 7 positions match TRBD2. The V segment lost 4 bases and the J segment 6 bases; nucleotides outside the gene matches: 11. Germline CDR1 is LNHDA and CDR2 is SQIVND (reference sequence). This CDR3 region has 16 residues. For the CDR3, the DNA is TGTGCCAGTAGTAACTTCGTGGGAGGGCCTTCCGGGGAGCTGTTTTTT. It is translated as CASSNFVGGPSGELFF.

V gene TRBV19 combines with J gene TRBJ1-2, with D maybe TRBD1 (5 bases). Deletions cut 7 bases from V and 8 bases from J, with 14 bases between. Germline CDR1 reads LNHDA; CDR2 reads SQIVND (reference sequence). The CDR3 has 12 amino acids. The CDR3 nucleotides are TGTGCCAGTACCTGGGGGACTGGGGGCTACACCTTC. Encoded protein: CASTWGTGGYTF.

Regarding this clone: Compared with germline, one end of the junction differs, possibly owing to a read error. The CDR3 sequence is CASGLGTRSTDTQYF. In nucleotides, the CDR3 is TGTGCTAGTGGATTGGGGACCCGGAGCACAGATACGCAGTATTTT. This chain uses TRBV12-5 with TRBJ2-3; D tentatively fits TRBD1 or TRBD2 (5 bases each). Germline V gives CDR1 LGHNT, CDR2 FRNRAP. The CDR3 covers 15 residues.

This chain connects TRBV6-6 to TRBJ2-7; 10 bases map to TRBD1. This CDR3 has 15 residues. CDR1 MNHNY and CDR2 SVGAGI come from the germline V gene (reference sequence). V trimming: 2 bases; J trimming: 7 bases; junction bases outside the gene matches: 8. The CDR3 sequence: CASSYRTGGRGEQYF. The CDR3 DNA reads as TGTGCCAGCAGTTACAGGACAGGGGGGAGGGGAGAGCAGTACTTC.

The chain links TRBV7-2 to TRBJ1-5, with TRBD1 as a possible D gene (6 bases). The CDR3 totals 15 residues. Germline V lookup: CDR1 SGHTA, CDR2 FQGNSA. Between the trimmed V and J ends, which lost 2 bases and 1 base, there was a span of 9 bases. This chain's CDR3 is CASSLKTGSNQPQHF. DNA for the CDR3: TGTGCCAGCAGCTTAAAAACAGGGAGCAATCAGCCCCAGCATTTT. Complete variable domain (other parts from reference TRBV7-2 and TRBJ1-5): GAGVSQSPSNKVTEKGKDVELRCDPISGHTALYWYRQSLGQGLEFLIYFQGNSAPDKSGLPSDRFSAERTGGSVSTLTIQRTQQEDSAVYLCASSLKTGSNQPQHFGDGTRLSIL.